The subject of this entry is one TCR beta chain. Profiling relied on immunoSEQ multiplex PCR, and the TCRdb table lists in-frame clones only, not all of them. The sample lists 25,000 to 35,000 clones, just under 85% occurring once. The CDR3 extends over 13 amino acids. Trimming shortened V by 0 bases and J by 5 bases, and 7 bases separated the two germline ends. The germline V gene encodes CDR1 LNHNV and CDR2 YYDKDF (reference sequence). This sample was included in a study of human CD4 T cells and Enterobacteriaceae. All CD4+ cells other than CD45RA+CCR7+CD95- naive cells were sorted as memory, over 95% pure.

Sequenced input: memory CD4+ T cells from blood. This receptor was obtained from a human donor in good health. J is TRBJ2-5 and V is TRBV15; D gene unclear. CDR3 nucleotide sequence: TGTGCCACCAGCAGAGATCTCGCCGAGACCCAGTACTTC. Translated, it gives CATSRDLAETQYF.